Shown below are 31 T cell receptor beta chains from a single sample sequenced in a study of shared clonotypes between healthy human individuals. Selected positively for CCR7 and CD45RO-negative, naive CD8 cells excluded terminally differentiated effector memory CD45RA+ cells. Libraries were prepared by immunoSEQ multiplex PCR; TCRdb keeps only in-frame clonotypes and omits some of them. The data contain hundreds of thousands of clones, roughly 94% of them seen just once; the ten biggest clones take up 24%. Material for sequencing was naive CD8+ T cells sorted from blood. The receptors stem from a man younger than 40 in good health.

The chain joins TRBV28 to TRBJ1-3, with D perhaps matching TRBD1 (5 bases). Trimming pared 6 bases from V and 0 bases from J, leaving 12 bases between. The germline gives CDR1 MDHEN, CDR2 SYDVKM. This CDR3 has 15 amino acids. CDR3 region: CASSVDTNSGNTIYF. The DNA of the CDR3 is TGTGCCAGCAGCGTGGACACGAACTCTGGAAACACCATATATTTT.

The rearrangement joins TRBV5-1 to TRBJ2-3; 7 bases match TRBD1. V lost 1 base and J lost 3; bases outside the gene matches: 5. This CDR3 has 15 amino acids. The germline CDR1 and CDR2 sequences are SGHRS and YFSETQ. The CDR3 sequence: CASSLRQGVTDTQYF. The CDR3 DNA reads TGCGCCAGCAGCTTGCGGCAGGGGGTTACAGATACGCAGTATTTT.

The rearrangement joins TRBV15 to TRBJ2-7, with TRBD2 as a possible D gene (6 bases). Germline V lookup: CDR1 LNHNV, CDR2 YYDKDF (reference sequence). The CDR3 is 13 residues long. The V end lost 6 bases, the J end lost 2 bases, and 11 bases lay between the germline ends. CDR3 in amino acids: CATSTGEAYEQYF. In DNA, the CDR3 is TGTGCCACCAGTACGGGGGAAGCCTACGAGCAGTACTTC.

DNA of the CDR3: TGTGCCAGCAACCAGAGGGTAGTCTATGGCTACACCTTC. Its protein product is CASNQRVVYGYTF. V and J are TRBV21-1 and TRBJ1-2. TRBV21-1 is an annotated pseudogene. The CDR3 extends over 13 amino acids.

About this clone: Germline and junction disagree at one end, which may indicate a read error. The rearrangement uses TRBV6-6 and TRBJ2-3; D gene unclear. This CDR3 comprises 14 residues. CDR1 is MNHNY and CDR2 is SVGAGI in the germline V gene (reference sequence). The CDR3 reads CASSYSESRDTQYF. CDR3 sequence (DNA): TGTGCCAGCAGTTACTCGGAAAGCAGAGATACGCAGTATTTT.

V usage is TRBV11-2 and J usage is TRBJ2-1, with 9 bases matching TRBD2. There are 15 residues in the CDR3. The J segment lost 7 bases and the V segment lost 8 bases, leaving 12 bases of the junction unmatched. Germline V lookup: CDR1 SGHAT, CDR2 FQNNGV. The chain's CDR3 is CASEPGLAGNNEQFF. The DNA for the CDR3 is TGTGCCAGCGAACCGGGGCTAGCGGGGAATAATGAGCAGTTCTTC. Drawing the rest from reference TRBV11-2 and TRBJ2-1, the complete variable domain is EAGVAQSPRYKIIEKRQSVAFWCNPISGHATLYWYQQILGQGPKLLIQFQNNGVVDDSQLPKDRFSAERLKGVDSTLKIQPAKLEDSAVYLCASEPGLAGNNEQFFGPGTRLTVL.

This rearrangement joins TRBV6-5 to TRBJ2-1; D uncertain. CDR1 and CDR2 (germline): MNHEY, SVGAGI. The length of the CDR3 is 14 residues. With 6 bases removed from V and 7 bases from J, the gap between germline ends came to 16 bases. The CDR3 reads CASSRSRSRNEQFF. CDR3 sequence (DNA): TGTGCCAGCAGCCGCTCTCGGTCCAGGAATGAGCAGTTCTTC.

Written as DNA, the CDR3 is TGTGCCAGCAGCTTAGGTAGGCACCCGGGAGATACGCAGTATTTT. Encoded protein: CASSLGRHPGDTQYF. The chain recombines TRBV7-2 with TRBJ2-3; no clear D. V was cut by 1 base and J by 5 bases, with 13 bases left in between. This CDR3 has 15 residues. Germline V CDR1 and CDR2: SGHTA, FQGNSA.

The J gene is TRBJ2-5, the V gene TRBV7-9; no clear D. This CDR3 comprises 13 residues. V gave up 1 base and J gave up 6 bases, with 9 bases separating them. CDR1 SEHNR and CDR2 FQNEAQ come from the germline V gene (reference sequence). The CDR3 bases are TGTGCCAGCAGCTTAGACGTTGAGAAGACCCAGTACTTC. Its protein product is CASSLDVEKTQYF.

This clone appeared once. Here the CDR3 reads CASSVGTDYGYTF. The CDR3 DNA sequence: TGTGCCAGCAGCGTCGGGACAGACTATGGCTACACCTTC. The chain combines TRBV13 with TRBJ1-2; 7 bases agree with TRBD1. Germline CDR1 and CDR2: PRHDT and FYEKMQ (reference sequence). CDR3 length: 13 residues. The junction had 3 bases not matched to a gene; V was cut back by 5 bases and J by 3 bases.

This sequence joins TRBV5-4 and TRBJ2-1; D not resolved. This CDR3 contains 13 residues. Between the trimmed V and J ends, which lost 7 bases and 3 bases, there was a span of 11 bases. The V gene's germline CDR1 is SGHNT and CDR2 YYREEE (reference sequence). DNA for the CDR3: TGTGCCAGCTCTCCCGGAAACTACAATGAGCAGTTCTTC. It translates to CASSPGNYNEQFF.

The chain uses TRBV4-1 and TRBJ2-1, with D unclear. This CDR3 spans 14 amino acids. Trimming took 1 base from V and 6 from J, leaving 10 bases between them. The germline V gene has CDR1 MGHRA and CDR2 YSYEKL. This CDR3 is CASSQVLSPNEQFF. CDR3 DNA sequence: TGCGCCAGCAGCCAAGTCCTAAGTCCCAATGAGCAGTTCTTC.

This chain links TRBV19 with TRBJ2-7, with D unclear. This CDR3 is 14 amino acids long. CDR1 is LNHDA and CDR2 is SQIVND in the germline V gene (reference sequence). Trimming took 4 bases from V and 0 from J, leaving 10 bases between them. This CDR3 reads CASSTWWHSYEQYF. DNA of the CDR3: TGTGCCAGTAGTACGTGGTGGCACTCCTACGAGCAGTACTTC.

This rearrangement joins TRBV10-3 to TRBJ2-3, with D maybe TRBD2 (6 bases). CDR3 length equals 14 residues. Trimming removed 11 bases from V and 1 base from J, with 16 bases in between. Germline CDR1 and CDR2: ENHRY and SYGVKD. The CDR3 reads CAPPKASGTDTQYF. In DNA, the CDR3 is TGTGCCCCCCCCAAGGCTAGCGGCACAGATACGCAGTATTTT.

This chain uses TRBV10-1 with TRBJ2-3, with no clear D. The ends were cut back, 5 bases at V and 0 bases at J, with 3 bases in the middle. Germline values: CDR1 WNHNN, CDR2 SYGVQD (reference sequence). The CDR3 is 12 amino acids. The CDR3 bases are TGCGCCAGCAGTCCTAGCACAGATACGCAGTATTTT. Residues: CASSPSTDTQYF.

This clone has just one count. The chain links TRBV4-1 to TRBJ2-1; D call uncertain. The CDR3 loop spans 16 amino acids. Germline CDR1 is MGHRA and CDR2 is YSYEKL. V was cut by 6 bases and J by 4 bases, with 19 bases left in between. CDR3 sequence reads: CASSHVVHTVYNEQFF. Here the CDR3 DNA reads TGCGCCAGCAGTCATGTTGTACACACCGTATACAATGAGCAGTTCTTC.

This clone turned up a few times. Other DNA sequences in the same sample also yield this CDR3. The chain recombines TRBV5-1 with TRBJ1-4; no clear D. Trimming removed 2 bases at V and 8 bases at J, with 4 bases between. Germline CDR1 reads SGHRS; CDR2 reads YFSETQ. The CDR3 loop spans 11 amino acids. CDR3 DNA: TGCGCCAGCAGCTTAGGCGAAAAACTGTTTTTT. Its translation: CASSLGEKLFF.

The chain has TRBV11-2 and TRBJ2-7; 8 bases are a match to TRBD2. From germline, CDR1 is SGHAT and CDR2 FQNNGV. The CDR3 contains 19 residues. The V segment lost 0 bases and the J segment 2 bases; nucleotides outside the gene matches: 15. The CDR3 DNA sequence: TGTGCCAGCAGCTTAGATAATTTTGGACTAGCCAAAATGACCTACGAGCAGTACTTC. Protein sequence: CASSLDNFGLAKMTYEQYF.

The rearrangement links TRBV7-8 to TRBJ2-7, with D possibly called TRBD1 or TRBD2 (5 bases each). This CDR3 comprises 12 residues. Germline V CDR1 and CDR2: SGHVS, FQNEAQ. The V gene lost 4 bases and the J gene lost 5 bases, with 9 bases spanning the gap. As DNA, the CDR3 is TGTGCCAGCAGCTCATGGGGGAACGAGCAGTACTTC. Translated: CASSSWGNEQYF.

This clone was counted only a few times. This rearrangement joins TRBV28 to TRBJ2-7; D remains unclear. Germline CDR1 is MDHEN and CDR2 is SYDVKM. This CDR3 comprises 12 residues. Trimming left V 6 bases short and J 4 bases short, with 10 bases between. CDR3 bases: TGTGCCAGCAGCCAGACGAGTTACGAGCAGTACTTC. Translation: CASSQTSYEQYF.

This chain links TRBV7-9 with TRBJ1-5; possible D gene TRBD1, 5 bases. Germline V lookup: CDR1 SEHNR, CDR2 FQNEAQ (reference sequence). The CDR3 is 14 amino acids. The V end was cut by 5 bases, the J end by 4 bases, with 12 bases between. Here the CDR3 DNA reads TGTGCCAGCAGCCTCGACAGCAAAAATCAGCCCCAGCATTTT. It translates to CASSLDSKNQPQHF.

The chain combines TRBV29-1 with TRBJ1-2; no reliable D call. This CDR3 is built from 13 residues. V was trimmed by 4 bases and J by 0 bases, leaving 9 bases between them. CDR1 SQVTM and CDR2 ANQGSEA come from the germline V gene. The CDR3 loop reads CSVVGLTNYGYTF. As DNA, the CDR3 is TGCAGCGTTGTGGGCCTTACTAACTATGGCTACACCTTC.

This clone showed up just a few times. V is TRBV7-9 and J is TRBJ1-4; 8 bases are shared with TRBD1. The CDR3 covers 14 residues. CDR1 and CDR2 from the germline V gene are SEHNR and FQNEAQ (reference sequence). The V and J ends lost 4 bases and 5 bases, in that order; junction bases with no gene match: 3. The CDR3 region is CASSSGQENEKLFF. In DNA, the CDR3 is TGTGCCAGCAGCTCGGGACAGGAGAATGAAAAACTGTTTTTT.

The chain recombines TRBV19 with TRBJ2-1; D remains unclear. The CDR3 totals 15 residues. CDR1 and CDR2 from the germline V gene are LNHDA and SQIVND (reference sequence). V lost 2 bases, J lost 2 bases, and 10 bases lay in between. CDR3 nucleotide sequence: TGTGCCAGTAGTATAAGTGGCCGGACCTACAATGAGCAGTTCTTC. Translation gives CASSISGRTYNEQFF.

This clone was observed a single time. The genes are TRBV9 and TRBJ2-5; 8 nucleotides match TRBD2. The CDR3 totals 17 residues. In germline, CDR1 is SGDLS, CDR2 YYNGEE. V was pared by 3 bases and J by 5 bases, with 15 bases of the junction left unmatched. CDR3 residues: CASSATGGDPEYETQYF. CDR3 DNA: TGTGCCAGCAGCGCCACCGGGGGGGACCCCGAATATGAGACCCAGTACTTC.

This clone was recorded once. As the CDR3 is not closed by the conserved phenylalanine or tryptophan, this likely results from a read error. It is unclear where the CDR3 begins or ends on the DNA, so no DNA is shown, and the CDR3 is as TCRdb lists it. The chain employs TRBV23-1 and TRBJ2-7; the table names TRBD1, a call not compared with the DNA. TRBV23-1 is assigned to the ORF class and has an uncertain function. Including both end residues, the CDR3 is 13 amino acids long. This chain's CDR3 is CASSQSRTLRVWI.

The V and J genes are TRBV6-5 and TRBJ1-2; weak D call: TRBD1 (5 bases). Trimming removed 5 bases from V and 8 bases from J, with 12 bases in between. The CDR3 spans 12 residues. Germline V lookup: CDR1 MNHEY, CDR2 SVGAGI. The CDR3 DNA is TGTGCCAGCAGTAGGGAAGGGGAAGGCTACACCTTC. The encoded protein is CASSREGEGYTF.

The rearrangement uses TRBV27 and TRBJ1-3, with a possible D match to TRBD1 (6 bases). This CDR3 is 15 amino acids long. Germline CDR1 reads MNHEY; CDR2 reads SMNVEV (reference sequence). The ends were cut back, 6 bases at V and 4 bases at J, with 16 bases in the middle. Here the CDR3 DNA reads TGTGCCAGCAGCCAAAACACAGGGTACGGAAACACCATATATTTT. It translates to CASSQNTGYGNTIYF.

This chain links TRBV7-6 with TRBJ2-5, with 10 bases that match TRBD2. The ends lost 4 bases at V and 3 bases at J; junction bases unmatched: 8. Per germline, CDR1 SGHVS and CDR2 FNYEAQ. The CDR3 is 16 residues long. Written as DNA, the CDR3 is TGTGCCAGCAGCTCCCTTAGCGGGGGGCCGGAAGAGACCCAGTACTTC. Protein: CASSSLSGGPEETQYF.

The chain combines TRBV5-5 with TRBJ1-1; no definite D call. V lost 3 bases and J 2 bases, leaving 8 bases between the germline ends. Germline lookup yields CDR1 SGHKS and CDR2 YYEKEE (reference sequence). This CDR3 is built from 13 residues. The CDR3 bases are TGTGCCAGCAGCTCGAACAGAAACACTGAAGCTTTCTTT. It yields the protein CASSSNRNTEAFF.

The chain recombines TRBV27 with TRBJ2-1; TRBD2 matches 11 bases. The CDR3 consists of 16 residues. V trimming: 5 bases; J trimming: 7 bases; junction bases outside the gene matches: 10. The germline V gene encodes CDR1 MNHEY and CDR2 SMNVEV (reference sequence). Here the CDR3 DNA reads TGTGCCAGCAGTCGGAGATCTAGCGGGAGGTCAAATGAGCAGTTCTTC. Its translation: CASSRRSSGRSNEQFF.